Listed below are T cell receptor beta chains from one sample, sequenced in a study of T-cell memory formation after mild COVID-19. TCRdb used MiXCR to reprocess the 5' RACE reads, holding one entry per CDR3 protein. Among about 430,000 distinct CDR3 sequences listed, 20% to 25% were seen once. The sequenced sample consisted of PBMCs or a T cell subset sorted from them (not recorded which). The receptors shown here come from an adult woman who had mild COVID-19 (a few samples of this study predate the infection). Cell type and time point are not known. The CDR3 runs from the conserved cysteine through the conserved F or W. Each record gives: V gene, D gene, clone size, J gene, CDR3 protein, CDR3 DNA. D genes are given only for firm matches. Clone size is stated in some rows and not others, as once, few, many or a class when expanded.

>TRBV6-5|NA|few|TRBJ2-1
CASSFSGTASSYNEQFF
TGTGCCAGCAGTTTCTCCGGGACTGCCAGCTCCTACAATGAGCAGTTCTTC
>TRBV19|TRBD1|many|TRBJ2-2
CASSSTGVNTGELFF
TGTGCCAGTAGTTCAACAGGGGTGAACACCGGGGAGCTGTTTTTT
>TRBV27|TRBD1|NA|TRBJ1-5
CASSGDPGQGRGNQPQHF
TGTGCCAGCAGTGGAGACCCGGGACAGGGTAGAGGCAATCAGCCCCAGCATTTT
>TRBV4-1|NA|few|TRBJ1-3
CASSQKRKGLDSGNTIYF
TGCGCCAGCAGCCAAAAAAGGAAGGGGCTCGACTCTGGAAACACCATATATTTT
>TRBV20-1|TRBD1|NA|TRBJ1-2
CSAPGTGVELMYGYTF
TGCAGTGCTCCGGGGACAGGGGTGGAACTTATGTATGGCTACACCTTC
>TRBV5-1|NA|many|TRBJ2-7
CASSLGLGTYEQYF
TGCGCCAGCAGCTTGGGGTTAGGGACCTACGAGCAGTACTTC
>TRBV3-1|NA|many|TRBJ1-6
CASSHVGLSNSPLHF
TGTGCCAGCAGCCACGTCGGACTCAGTAATTCACCCCTCCACTTT
>TRBV6-6|TRBD2|few|TRBJ2-1
CASSRPGGAYNEQFF
TGTGCCAGCAGTCGCCCGGGGGGGGCCTACAATGAGCAGTTCTTC
>TRBV3-1|TRBD2|NA|TRBJ2-1
CASRTVSGGASTQFF
TGTGCCAGCAGGACAGTGAGCGGGGGGGCCTCGACGCAGTTCTTC
>TRBV24-1|TRBD1|NA|TRBJ1-2
CATSESGQALPYTF
TGTGCCACCAGTGAGTCGGGACAGGCCCTACCCTACACCTTC
>TRBV2|TRBD2|NA|TRBJ2-3
CASSEREGRSDTQYF
TGTGCCAGCAGTGAGCGGGAGGGCCGATCAGATACGCAGTATTTT
>TRBV18|NA|NA|TRBJ1-1
CASSTSVRGAEAFF
TGTGCCAGCTCAACCAGTGTCAGGGGAGCTGAAGCTTTCTTT
>TRBV6-5|NA|NA|TRBJ1-6
CASSYVREPNSPLHF
TGTGCCAGCAGTTACGTCCGGGAGCCTAATTCACCCCTCCACTTT
>TRBV6-2/TRBV6-3|NA|NA|TRBJ1-2
CASSEGVDYGYTF
TGTGCCAGCAGTGAGGGAGTGGACTATGGCTACACCTTC